What follows is one T cell receptor beta chain and its context. The antigen remains undetermined. The sample is drawn from a study of T cell responses to AZD1222 COVID-19 vaccine. Notes on the study in general: The study identified only six AZD1222 recipients as seropositive at baseline. Across the whole spike, CD4 TCRs peaked at regions 160-218 and 743-854.

CDR3 length: 14 residues. Germline lookup yields CDR1 KGHDR and CDR2 SFDVKD. V was trimmed by 8 bases and J by 4 bases, leaving 14 bases between them. Measured with immunoSEQ multiplex PCR; TCRdb has only the in-frame clones, and not every one. Among about 120,000 clones listed, roughly 88% were seen once. The material was peripheral blood, obtained on day 0 of MenACWY control vaccination. This clonotype was obtained from an adult in good health. This chain connects TRBV24-1 to TRBJ2-1, with a weak D call TRBD2 (6 bases). The DNA of the CDR3 is TGTGCCACCAAGCAGGGAGGTGTATACAATGAGCAGTTCTTC. Translated, it gives CATKQGGVYNEQFF.